One sample yielded the 19 T cell receptor beta chains listed below, sequenced in a study of T cells in Graves' hyperthyroidism and ophthalmopathy. Researchers took RNA transcripts and amplified the TCR beta CDR3 regions from them. The primer set for the first-round RT-PCR of the TCR CDR3 was HTBI. TCRdb re-called the multiplex PCR reads through MiXCR, storing one row per CDR3 protein. The sample contains some 98,000 distinct CDR3 sequences, roughly 40% of which appear only once. The sample comprised peripheral blood or thyroid tissue (not recorded which). All receptors derive from a woman in her 30s with Graves' hyperthyroidism.

There are many counts of this clonotype. The chain uses TRBV12-3 or TRBV12-4 and TRBJ2-5; 8 bases agree with TRBD1. V shed 4 bases and J 4 bases; nucleotides not matched to a gene: 5. The CDR3 length is 14 residues. The CDR3 reads CASSSDRGPETQYF. In nucleotides, the CDR3 is TGTGCCAGCAGTTCCGACAGGGGCCCAGAGACCCAGTACTTC.

Points on this clonotype: This may arise from a read error, as a much more abundant clone is one base away. V usage is TRBV5-6 and J usage is TRBJ2-5; 12 bases line up with TRBD2. Germline V gene data show CDR1 as SGHDT and CDR2 as YYEEEE. CDR3 length: 16 residues. The CDR3, as DNA: TGTGCCAGCAGCTGGGGACTAGCGGGTCTCCAAGAGGCCCAGTACTTC. Its translation: CASSWGLAGLQEAQYF.

This clonotype has just a few counts. The chain links TRBV4-3 to TRBJ2-7, with D possibly being TRBD1 (5 bases). V gave up 1 base and J gave up 0 bases, with 7 bases separating them. The CDR3 is 14 amino acids. Per the germline V gene, CDR1 is LGHNA and CDR2 is YSLEER. CDR3 sequence reads: CASSQVRDSYEQYF. CDR3 coding DNA: TGCGCCAGCAGCCAAGTCAGGGACTCCTACGAGCAGTACTTC.

This clonotype was seen many times. The V gene is TRBV12-3 or TRBV12-4, the J gene TRBJ1-2; 11 bases match TRBD1. This CDR3 is built from 16 residues. Trimming at V came to 5 bases and at J to 4 bases, leaving 9 bases not matched to a gene. CDR3 nucleotide sequence: TGTGCCAGCAGTGGCAGGACAGGGGGCGAGGGCTATGGCTACACCTTC. It is translated as CASSGRTGGEGYGYTF.

The chain recombines TRBV7-8 with TRBJ2-7; a weak D match, TRBD1 (6 bases). The germline CDR1 and CDR2 sequences are SGHVS and FQNEAQ. This CDR3 has 14 residues. Trimming took off 1 base at V and 7 bases at J, with 14 bases between the two ends. CDR3 residues: CASSLVLEGGEQYF. The CDR3 DNA reads TGTGCCAGCAGCTTAGTCTTGGAAGGGGGTGAGCAGTACTTC.

This clonotype has ten or more counts. The CDR3 spells CASSLSAGPDQPQHF. For the CDR3, the DNA is TGTGCCAGCAGCTTGTCCGCAGGGCCGGATCAGCCCCAGCATTTT. The chain combines TRBV5-4 with TRBJ1-5, with D possibly being TRBD1 (5 bases). The germline V gene encodes CDR1 SGHNT and CDR2 YYREEE (reference sequence). V lost 1 base to trimming and J lost 5 bases, with 13 bases between them. CDR3 length equals 15 residues.

Many counts were recorded for this clonotype. V gene TRBV6-6 combines with J gene TRBJ1-1; D is undetermined. CDR3 size: 13 residues. V was shortened by 2 bases and J by 4 bases, with 8 bases between the two germline ends. Germline V gene data show CDR1 as MNHNY and CDR2 as SVGAGI (reference sequence). The CDR3 is CASSYMPGTEAFF. The CDR3 DNA is TGTGCCAGCAGTTACATGCCCGGCACTGAAGCTTTCTTT.

This clonotype was found many times. The chain joins TRBV11-2 to TRBJ1-1, with 8 bases matching TRBD1. This CDR3 comprises 15 residues. Looked up from germline, CDR1 is SGHAT and CDR2 is FQNNGV. Losses at the gene ends were 1 base for V and 11 bases for J; bases not matched to a gene: 12. The CDR3 nucleotides read TGTGCCAGCAGCTTAGGGACAGGGCTTATCTACGGCGCTTTCTTT. This encodes CASSLGTGLIYGAFF. The whole variable domain, filled in from reference TRBV11-2 and TRBJ1-1, reads EAGVAQSPRYKIIEKRQSVAFWCNPISGHATLYWYQQILGQGPKLLIQFQNNGVVDDSQLPKDRFSAERLKGVDSTLKIQPAKLEDSAVYLCASSLGTGLIYGAFFGQGTRLTVV.

At least ten counts were recorded for this clonotype. The rearrangement joins TRBV28 to TRBJ1-5, with 9 nucleotides matching TRBD1. There are 16 residues in the CDR3. Trimming took 7 bases from V and 7 from J; bases not matched to a gene: 14. Germline lookup yields CDR1 MDHEN and CDR2 SYDVKM. CDR3 nucleotide sequence: TGTGCCAGCATCACCGGTCCGGGACAGGGAGCCCAGCCCCAGCATTTT. It is translated as CASITGPGQGAQPQHF.

The V gene is TRBV20-1, the J gene TRBJ2-5; 8 nucleotides agree with TRBD2. The CDR3 totals 13 residues. The V gene end was trimmed by 3 bases and the J gene end by 5 bases; junction bases not matched to a gene: 5. Germline V gene data show CDR1 as DFQATT and CDR2 as SNEGSKA (reference sequence). CDR3 region: CSASGRAGETQYF. The DNA of the CDR3 is TGCAGTGCTAGCGGGAGGGCCGGGGAGACCCAGTACTTC.

This clonotype was observed many times. V is TRBV13 and J is TRBJ2-7; a possible D gene is TRBD1 (6 bases). This CDR3 is built from 14 residues. The germline V gene has CDR1 PRHDT and CDR2 FYEKMQ (reference sequence). The V gene lost 6 bases and the J gene lost 0 bases, with 12 bases spanning the gap. CDR3 in DNA: TGTGCCAGCAGTCCCCTGGGGGCCTCCTACGAGCAGTACTTC. Encoded protein: CASSPLGASYEQYF.

A remark on this clonotype: Since the CDR3 does not end with the conserved phenylalanine or tryptophan, this likely comes from a read error. The chain is built from TRBV28 and TRBJ1-5, with D possibly TRBD1 on 5 matching bases. The germline gives CDR1 MDHEN, CDR2 SYDVKM. Trimming shortened V by 5 bases and J by 6 bases, and 17 bases separated the two germline ends. The CDR3 spans 15 residues. CDR3 sequence: CASSDGAPGGQPQHL. The DNA for the CDR3 is TGTGCCAGCAGTGATGGAGCCCCCGGGGGTCAGCCCCAGCATTTG.

Of note for this clonotype: The final CDR3 position lacks the conserved phenylalanine or tryptophan, pointing to a likely read error. The DNA is left out, because the CDR3 cannot be placed on it with certainty; the CDR3 is given as TCRdb lists it. The chain uses TRBV7-2 and TRBJ1-3; TRBD1 is taken as the D call from the table, unchecked against the DNA. Both ends counted, the CDR3 spans 12 residues. Germline V gene sequence: CDR1 SGHTA, CDR2 FQGNSA. CDR3 sequence: CASRSRGTRTSI.

This clonotype was seen ten or more times. CDR3 protein: CASKAGGADTQYF. CDR3 sequence (DNA): TGTGCCAGCAAAGCGGGAGGGGCAGATACGCAGTATTTT. The chain joins TRBV6-1 to TRBJ2-3; TRBD2 aligns across 10 bases. The CDR3 contains 13 residues. CDR1 and CDR2 (germline): MNHNS, SASEGT. After removal of 7 bases from V and 4 bases from J, the junction contained 2 bases not matched to a gene.

In its sample, this clonotype ranks as medium-sized. The chain recombines TRBV7-9 with TRBJ1-5; the match to TRBD1 covers 8 bases. This CDR3 is built from 15 residues. Germline V lookup: CDR1 SEHNR, CDR2 FQNEAQ (reference sequence). J was trimmed by 7 bases and V by 3 bases; bases with no gene match: 8. The CDR3 nucleotides are TGTGCCAGCAGCTTTGGTGGACAGGGTGTACAGCCCCAGCATTTT. It encodes CASSFGGQGVQPQHF.

With regard to this clonotype: A junction boundary mismatches the germline segment, possibly from a read error. The J gene is TRBJ1-6, the V gene TRBV7-2, with a possible D match to TRBD1 (6 bases). The CDR3 spans 16 residues. CDR1 is SGHTA and CDR2 is FQGNSA in the germline V gene. The CDR3 spells CACSPIGQLFNSPLHF. Here the CDR3 DNA reads TGTGCCTGCAGCCCCATTGGACAGCTCTTTAATTCACCCCTCCACTTT.

This clonotype was counted many times. This chain uses TRBV13 with TRBJ1-2, with a weak D call TRBD1 (6 bases). Between the trimmed V and J ends, which lost 4 bases and 2 bases, there was a span of 20 bases. Germline V gives CDR1 PRHDT, CDR2 FYEKMQ (reference sequence). The CDR3 has 17 amino acids. In DNA, the CDR3 is TGTGCCAGCAGCTCACAAAGTGAGGGGGAGACCAACTATGGCTACACCTTC. This translates into CASSSQSEGETNYGYTF.

This clonotype was counted many times. The rearrangement joins TRBV11-2 to TRBJ2-5; 10 positions match TRBD1. The CDR3 is 15 amino acids. The germline V gene encodes CDR1 SGHAT and CDR2 FQNNGV. J lost 0 bases, V lost 3 bases, and 1 base had no gene match. The CDR3: CASSLDRGYQETQYF. In nucleotides, the CDR3 is TGTGCCAGCAGCTTGGACAGGGGGTACCAAGAGACCCAGTACTTC.

This clonotype turned up a few times. The chain recombines TRBV9 with TRBJ2-3; possible D gene TRBD2, 6 bases. The CDR3 contains 15 residues. CDR1 SGDLS and CDR2 YYNGEE come from the germline V gene. Between the trimmed V and J ends, which lost 5 bases and 2 bases, there was a span of 15 bases. As DNA, the CDR3 is TGTGCCAGCAGTTGGGACTCCTATTTCACAGATACGCAGTATTTT. Its protein is CASSWDSYFTDTQYF.